The rows below give T cell receptor beta chains drawn from one sample of a study of T cells after yellow fever vaccination. TCRdb fed the 5' RACE reads into MiXCR, producing one record per CDR3 protein. In the table there are tens of thousands of distinct CDR3 sequences, almost 8% of which are singletons. Sequenced here: CD8+ T cells sorted from PBMCs, sampled on the day of the yellow fever booster vaccination. All receptors derive from a young man who received the YFV17D yellow fever vaccine. The conserved cysteine and the conserved F or W are not part of the CDR3 here. Each record gives: V gene, J gene, CDR3 protein.

v_gene: TRBV5-1
j_gene: TRBJ2-1
CDR3aa: ASNPKRNEQF

v_gene: TRBV7-9
j_gene: TRBJ2-2
CDR3aa: ASSSVAPGELF

v_gene: TRBV20-1
j_gene: TRBJ1-1
CDR3aa: SARVPGALNTEAF

v_gene: TRBV7-2
j_gene: TRBJ2-3
CDR3aa: ASSLPPPTQFTDTQY

v_gene: TRBV4-3
j_gene: TRBJ2-1
CDR3aa: ASSQDQGGSYNEQF

v_gene: TRBV7-6
j_gene: TRBJ2-1
CDR3aa: ASSPSSGRINEQF

v_gene: TRBV15
j_gene: TRBJ2-7
CDR3aa: ATSEGNSYEQY

v_gene: TRBV15
j_gene: TRBJ2-1
CDR3aa: ATRASGNNEQF

v_gene: TRBV5-4
j_gene: TRBJ2-7
CDR3aa: ATRGGEIYEQY

v_gene: TRBV6-1
j_gene: TRBJ2-1
CDR3aa: ASSPLAGTRNEQF

v_gene: TRBV6-2/TRBV6-3
j_gene: TRBJ1-3
CDR3aa: ASSYLNPTPAGQNSGNTIY

v_gene: TRBV5-4
j_gene: TRBJ2-2
CDR3aa: ASSLLAGDTGELF

v_gene: TRBV20-1
j_gene: TRBJ2-3
CDR3aa: SAIGLGTDMQY

v_gene: TRBV4-2
j_gene: TRBJ2-7
CDR3aa: ASSQDPGLPYEQY

v_gene: TRBV6-1
j_gene: TRBJ2-3
CDR3aa: ASTDSSGSTDTQY

v_gene: TRBV28
j_gene: TRBJ1-4
CDR3aa: ASSTSGDNEKLF

v_gene: TRBV11-2
j_gene: TRBJ2-2
CDR3aa: ASSPREGAGDLTGELF

v_gene: TRBV7-8
j_gene: TRBJ2-7
CDR3aa: ASLREVGAESSYEQY